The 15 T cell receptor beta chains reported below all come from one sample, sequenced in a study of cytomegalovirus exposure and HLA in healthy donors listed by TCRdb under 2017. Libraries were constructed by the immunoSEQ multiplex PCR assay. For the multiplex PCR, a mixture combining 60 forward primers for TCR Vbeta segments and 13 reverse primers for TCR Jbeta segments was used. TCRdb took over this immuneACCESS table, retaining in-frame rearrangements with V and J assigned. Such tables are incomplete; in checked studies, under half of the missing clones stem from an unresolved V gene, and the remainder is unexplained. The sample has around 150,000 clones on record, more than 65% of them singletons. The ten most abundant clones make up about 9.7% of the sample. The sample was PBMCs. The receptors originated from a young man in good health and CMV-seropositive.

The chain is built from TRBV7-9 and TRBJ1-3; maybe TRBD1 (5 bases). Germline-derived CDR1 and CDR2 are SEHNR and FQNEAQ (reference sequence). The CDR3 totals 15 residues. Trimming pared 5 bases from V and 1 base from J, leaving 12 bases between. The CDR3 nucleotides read TGTGCCAGCAGCCTCGGGGGGGGATCTGGAAACACCATATATTTT. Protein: CASSLGGGSGNTIYF.

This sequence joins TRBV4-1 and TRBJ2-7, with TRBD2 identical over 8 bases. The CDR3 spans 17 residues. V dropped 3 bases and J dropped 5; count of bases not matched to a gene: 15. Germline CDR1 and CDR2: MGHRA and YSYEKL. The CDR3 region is CASSQSGRGTSGNEQYF. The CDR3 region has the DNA TGCGCCAGCAGCCAGTCGGGCCGAGGGACTAGTGGAAACGAGCAGTACTTC.

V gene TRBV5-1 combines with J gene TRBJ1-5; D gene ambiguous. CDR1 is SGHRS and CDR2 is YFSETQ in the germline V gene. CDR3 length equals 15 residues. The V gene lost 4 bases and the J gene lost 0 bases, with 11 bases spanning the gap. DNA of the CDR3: TGCGCCAGCAGCAAAGACGGGTATAGCAATCAGCCCCAGCATTTT. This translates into CASSKDGYSNQPQHF.

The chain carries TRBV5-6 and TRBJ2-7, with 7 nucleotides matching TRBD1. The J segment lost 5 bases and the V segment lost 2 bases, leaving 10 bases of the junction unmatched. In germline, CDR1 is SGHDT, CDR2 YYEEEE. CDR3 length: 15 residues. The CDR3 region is CASSFPAGGRNEQYF. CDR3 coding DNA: TGTGCCAGCAGCTTCCCCGCAGGGGGAAGAAACGAGCAGTACTTC. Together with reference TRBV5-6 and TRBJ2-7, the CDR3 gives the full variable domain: DAGVTQSPTHLIKTRGQQVTLRCSPKSGHDTVSWYQQALGQGPQFIFQYYEEEERQRGNFPDRFSGHQFPNYSSELNVNALLLGDSALYLCASSFPAGGRNEQYFGPGTRLTVT.

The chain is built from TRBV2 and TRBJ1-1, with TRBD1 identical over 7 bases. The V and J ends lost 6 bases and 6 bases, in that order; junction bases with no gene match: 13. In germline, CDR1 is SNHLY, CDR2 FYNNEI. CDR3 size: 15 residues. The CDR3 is CASSNDRVLGPEAFF. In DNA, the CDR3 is TGTGCCAGCAGCAACGACAGGGTGCTTGGGCCTGAAGCTTTCTTT.

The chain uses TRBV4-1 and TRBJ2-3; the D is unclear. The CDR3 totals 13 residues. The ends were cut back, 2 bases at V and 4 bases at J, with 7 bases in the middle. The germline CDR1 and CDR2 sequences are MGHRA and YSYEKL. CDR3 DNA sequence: TGCGCCAGCAGCCAACCGGTCCCAGATACGCAGTATTTT. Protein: CASSQPVPDTQYF.

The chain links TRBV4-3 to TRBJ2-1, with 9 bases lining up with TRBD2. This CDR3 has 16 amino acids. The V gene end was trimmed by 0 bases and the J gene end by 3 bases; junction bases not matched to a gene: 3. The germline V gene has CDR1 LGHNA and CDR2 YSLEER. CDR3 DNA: TGCGCCAGCAGCCAAGATTCTAGCGGGATCTACAATGAGCAGTTCTTC. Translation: CASSQDSSGIYNEQFF.

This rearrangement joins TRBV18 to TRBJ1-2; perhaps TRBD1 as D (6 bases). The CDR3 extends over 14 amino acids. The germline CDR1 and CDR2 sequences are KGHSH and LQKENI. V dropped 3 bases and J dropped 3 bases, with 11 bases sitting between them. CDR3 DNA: TGTGCCAGCTCACCGCAGGGGCAGGACTATGGCTACACCTTC. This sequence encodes CASSPQGQDYGYTF.

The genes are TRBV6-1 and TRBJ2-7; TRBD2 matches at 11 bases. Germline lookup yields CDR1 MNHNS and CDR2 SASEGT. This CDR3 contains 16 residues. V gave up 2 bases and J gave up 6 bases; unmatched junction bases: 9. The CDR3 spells CASSEILLAGAREQYF. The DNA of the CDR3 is TGTGCCAGCAGTGAAATTTTACTAGCGGGAGCTCGCGAGCAGTACTTC.

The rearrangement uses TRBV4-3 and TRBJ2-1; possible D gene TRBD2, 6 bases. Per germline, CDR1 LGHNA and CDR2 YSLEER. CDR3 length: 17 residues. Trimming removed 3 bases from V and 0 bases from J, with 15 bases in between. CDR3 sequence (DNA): TGCGCCAGCAGCCAGGACGCCCGGGGGAGCTCCTACAATGAGCAGTTCTTC. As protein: CASSQDARGSSYNEQFF.

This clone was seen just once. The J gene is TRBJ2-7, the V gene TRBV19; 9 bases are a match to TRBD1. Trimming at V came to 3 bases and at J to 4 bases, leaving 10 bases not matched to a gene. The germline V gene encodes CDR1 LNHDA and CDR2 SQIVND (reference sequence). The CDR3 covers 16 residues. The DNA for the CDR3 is TGTGCCAGTAGTATTCGTTATGGGGACAGGGAGTACGAGCAGTACTTC. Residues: CASSIRYGDREYEQYF. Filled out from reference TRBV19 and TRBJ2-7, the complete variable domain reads DGGITQSPKYLFRKEGQNVTLSCEQNLNHDAMYWYRQDPGQGLRLIYYSQIVNDFQKGDIAEGYSVSREKKESFPLTVTSAQKNPTAFYLCASSIRYGDREYEQYFGPGTRLTVT.

In DNA, the CDR3 is TGTGCCAGCAGCTTAGCGGGAGCCGGTGAGCAGTTCTTC. Translation: CASSLAGAGEQFF. The V and J genes are TRBV7-9 and TRBJ2-1; possible D gene TRBD2, 5 bases. V was shortened by 0 bases and J by 9 bases, with 9 bases between the two germline ends. Germline CDR1 reads SEHNR; CDR2 reads FQNEAQ (reference sequence). The length of the CDR3 is 13 residues.

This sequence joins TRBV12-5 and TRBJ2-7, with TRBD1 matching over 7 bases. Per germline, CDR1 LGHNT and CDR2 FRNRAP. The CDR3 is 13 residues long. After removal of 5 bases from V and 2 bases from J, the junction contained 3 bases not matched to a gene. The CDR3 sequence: CASGLGTAYEQYF. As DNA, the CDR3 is TGTGCTAGTGGTCTAGGGACAGCCTACGAGCAGTACTTC.

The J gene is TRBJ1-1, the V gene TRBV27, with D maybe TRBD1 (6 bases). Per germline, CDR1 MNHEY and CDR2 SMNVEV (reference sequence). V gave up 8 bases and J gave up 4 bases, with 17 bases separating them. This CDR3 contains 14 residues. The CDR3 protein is CASYDRFVGTEAFF. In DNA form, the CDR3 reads TGTGCCAGCTATGACAGGTTTGTCGGCACTGAAGCTTTCTTT.

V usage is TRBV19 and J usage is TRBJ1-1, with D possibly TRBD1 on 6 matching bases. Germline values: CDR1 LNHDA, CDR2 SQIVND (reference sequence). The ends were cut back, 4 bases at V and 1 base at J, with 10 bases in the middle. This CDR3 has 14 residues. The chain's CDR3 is CASSSSGANTEAFF. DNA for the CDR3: TGTGCCAGTAGTAGTTCAGGGGCGAACACTGAAGCTTTCTTT.